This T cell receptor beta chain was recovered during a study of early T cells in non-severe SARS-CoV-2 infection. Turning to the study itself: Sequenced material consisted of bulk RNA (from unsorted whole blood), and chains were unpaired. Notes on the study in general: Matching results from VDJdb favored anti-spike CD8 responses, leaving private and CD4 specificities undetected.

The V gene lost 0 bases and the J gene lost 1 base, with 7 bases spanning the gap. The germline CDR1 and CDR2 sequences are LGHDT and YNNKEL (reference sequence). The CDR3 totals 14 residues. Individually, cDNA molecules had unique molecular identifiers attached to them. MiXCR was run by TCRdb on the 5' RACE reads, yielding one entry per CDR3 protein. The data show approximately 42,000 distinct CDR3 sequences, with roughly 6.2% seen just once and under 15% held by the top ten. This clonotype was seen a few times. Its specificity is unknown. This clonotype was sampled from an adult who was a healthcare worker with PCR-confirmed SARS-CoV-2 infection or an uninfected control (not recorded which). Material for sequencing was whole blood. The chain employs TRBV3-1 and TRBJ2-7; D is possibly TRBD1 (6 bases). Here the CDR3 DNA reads TGTGCCAGCAGCCAAGAACAGGGATCCTACGAGCAGTACTTC. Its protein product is CASSQEQGSYEQYF.